This entry lists 27 T cell receptor beta chains sequenced from one sample in a study of molecular identifiers for immune sequencing clone quantification (dated by TCRdb to the late 2010s). The library relied on PCR. Sequencing instrument: Illumina HiSeq 4000. Through fastp at Q25 and MiXCR, TCRdb rebuilt clones from the public reads, retaining in-frame beta chains. Rows are combined by CDR3 protein, so each entry shows the most common genes and DNA. The sample records some 650,000 distinct CDR3 sequences, less than 20% of which are singletons. The ten most abundant clones make up roughly 0.85% of the sample. Material: naive CD8+ T cells from blood, with Jurkat cell RNA spiked in. Sample cell subset or site, as interpreted from the label and publication: FACS-sorted CD8+CD4-CCR7+CD45RA+ naive T cells. The receptors come from a human donor in good health. Some libraries in this study had Jurkat cell RNA spiked in.

This clonotype was counted many times. The chain combines TRBV4-3 with TRBJ2-4; the D is unclear. Trimming removed 0 bases from V and 7 bases from J, with 13 bases in between. CDR1 is LGHNA, CDR2 YSLEER, per germline. This CDR3 contains 15 residues. The CDR3 loop reads CASSQDYIVGNIQYF. The CDR3 nucleotides read TGCGCCAGCAGCCAAGATTACATTGTTGGGAACATTCAGTACTTC.

This clonotype has ten or more counts. The chain carries TRBV21-1 and TRBJ2-7; the D call TRBD2 from the table was never checked on the DNA. TRBV21-1 is a pseudogene segment. The CDR3 extends over 14 amino acids. The CDR3, as DNA: TGTGCCAGCAGCAAGGAACACCCCTCTAGGGAGCAGTACTTC. This encodes CASSKEHPSREQYF.

A few counts support this clonotype. CDR3 bases: TGTGCCTGGAGTACAACTGAAAGGTGGACAGGGGGTAGGAATTCACCCCTCCACTTT. This codes for CAWSTTERWTGGRNSPLHF. This chain connects TRBV30 to TRBJ1-6, with 10 positions matching TRBD1. There are 19 residues in the CDR3. Unmatched junction bases numbered 17, after V lost 2 bases and J lost 7 bases. Germline V gene sequence: CDR1 GTSNPN, CDR2 SVGIG (reference sequence).

This clonotype has ten or more counts. This chain joins TRBV5-6 and TRBJ2-4, with D perhaps TRBD1 or TRBD2 (5 bases each). V was clipped by 4 bases and J by 1 base, with 12 bases between them. The CDR3 has 15 amino acids. Per the germline V gene, CDR1 is SGHDT and CDR2 is YYEEEE. The CDR3 is CASSGTSWAKNIQYF. The CDR3 DNA follows: TGTGCCAGCAGCGGGACGTCGTGGGCCAAAAACATTCAGTACTTC.

This clonotype showed up many times. The CDR3 bases are TGTGCCAGCAGCTTAGGGTCCTTGATACGGGGTCCGCAGTATTTT. Protein product: CASSLGSLIRGPQYF. The chain recombines TRBV11-2 with TRBJ2-3; tentatively, D is TRBD2 (5 bases). Germline V lookup: CDR1 SGHAT, CDR2 FQNNGV. CDR3 size: 15 residues. Between the trimmed V and J ends, which lost 1 base and 10 bases, there was a span of 18 bases.

This clonotype has at least ten counts. The rearrangement uses TRBV7-6 and TRBJ2-4, with 8 bases that match TRBD1. CDR3 length: 15 residues. V gave up 5 bases and J gave up 8 bases; unmatched junction bases: 11. Germline CDR1 and CDR2: SGHVS and FNYEAQ. The CDR3 DNA is TGTGCCAGCAGCCAGGGGGCATTTTCAATGGACATTCAGTACTTC. This gives the protein CASSQGAFSMDIQYF. The full variable domain, rest sourced from reference TRBV7-6 and TRBJ2-4, is GAGVSQSPRYKVTKRGQDVALRCDPISGHVSLYWYRQALGQGPEFLTYFNYEAQQDKSGLPNDRFSAERPEGSISTLTIQRTEQRDSAMYRCASSQGAFSMDIQYFGAGTRLSVL.

As for this clonotype: A much larger clone differs from this one at a single base, so this may be a read error. This chain connects TRBV13 to TRBJ1-2; 10 nucleotides align to TRBD1. Germline V gene sequence: CDR1 PRHDT, CDR2 FYEKMQ (reference sequence). This CDR3 has 14 amino acids. CDR3 protein: CASSSAGTGAGHTF. CDR3 nucleotides: TGTGCCAGCAGCAGTGCCGGGACAGGGGCTGGCCACACCTTC.

A single count supports this clonotype. With a much larger clone just one base away, this may be a read error. The V and J genes are TRBV5-3 and TRBJ2-7; D could derive from TRBD1 or TRBD2 (9 bases each). TRBV5-3 is noted as an ORF with a role that remains uncertain. V was cut by 8 bases and J by 3 bases, with 18 bases left in between. The CDR3 contains 14 residues. CDR3 sequence reads: CASSGGTGNYEQYF. The CDR3 DNA sequence: TGTGCCAGCAGCGGGGGGACAGGGAACTACGAGCAGTACTTC.

This clonotype was counted ten times or more. V is TRBV9 and J is TRBJ2-7; D might be TRBD2 (6 bases). The CDR3 totals 15 residues. V was cut by 0 bases and J by 1 base, with 11 bases left in between. The germline V gene has CDR1 SGDLS and CDR2 YYNGEE. This CDR3 is CASSVGGAGSYEQYF. The CDR3 nucleotides are TGTGCCAGCAGCGTAGGCGGGGCCGGGTCCTACGAGCAGTACTTC.

At least ten counts were recorded for this clonotype. This rearrangement joins TRBV20-1 to TRBJ2-2; D is tentatively TRBD1 or TRBD2 (6 bases each). CDR3 length equals 15 residues. CDR1 and CDR2 from the germline V gene are DFQATT and SNEGSKA (reference sequence). V gave up 5 bases and J gave up 5 bases, with 18 bases separating them. The CDR3 coding sequence is TGCAGTGCTCCTAGGGGGGCGCTTCGTACCGGGGAGCTGTTTTTT. It encodes CSAPRGALRTGELFF.

This clonotype was detected many times. The chain employs TRBV28 and TRBJ2-5; either TRBD1 or TRBD2 may fit D (5 bases each). Germline V CDR1 and CDR2: MDHEN, SYDVKM. CDR3 length equals 13 residues. Trimming pared 8 bases from V and 1 base from J, leaving 11 bases between. The CDR3 loop reads CASFPGRQETQYF. The CDR3 nucleotides read TGTGCCAGCTTCCCGGGACGCCAAGAGACCCAGTACTTC.

This clonotype was recorded a few times. The chain uses TRBV7-9 and TRBJ2-7; the D is unclear. Per the germline V gene, CDR1 is SEHNR and CDR2 is FQNEAQ (reference sequence). This CDR3 has 14 amino acids. With 4 bases removed from V and 4 bases from J, the gap between germline ends came to 14 bases. CDR3 DNA sequence: TGTGCCAGCAGCTCCTCCCCGGGTCTTTACGAGCAGTACTTC. The encoded protein is CASSSSPGLYEQYF.

V usage is TRBV5-8 and J usage is TRBJ1-4; no clear D. Germline CDR1 SGHTS, CDR2 YDEGEE. V lost 3 bases and J lost 6, with 15 bases in between. The CDR3 length is 15 residues. The CDR3 region has the DNA TGTGCCAGCAGCTCACCGGGATCTCCACATGAAAAACTGTTTTTT. Protein: CASSSPGSPHEKLFF.

Points on this clonotype: Being one base from a much bigger clone, this may be a read error. The chain employs TRBV25-1 and TRBJ1-1, with 9 bases that match TRBD1. Germline CDR1 MGHDK, CDR2 SYGVNS. This CDR3 region has 13 residues. V lost 4 bases, J lost 5 bases, and 2 bases stayed unmatched. DNA of the CDR3: TGTGCCAGCAGTGTAGGGACAGGGACTGAAGCTTTCTTT. Translating gives CASSVGTGTEAFF. The full variable domain, in which reference TRBV25-1 and TRBJ1-1 provide the parts outside the CDR3, is EADIYQTPRYLVIGTGKKITLECSQTMGHDKMYWYQQDPGMELHLIHYSYGVNSTEKGDLSSESTVSRIRTEHFPLTLESARPSHTSQYLCASSVGTGTEAFFGQGTRLTVV.

The sample holds many counts of this clonotype. V usage is TRBV5-4 and J usage is TRBJ2-1; unclear D gene. The CDR3 is 12 residues long. Germline lookup yields CDR1 SGHNT and CDR2 YYREEE (reference sequence). The V and J ends lost 4 bases and 7 bases respectively, with 9 bases between them. The CDR3 nucleotides read TGTGCCAGCAGCCAGACCCTGAATGAGCAGTTCTTC. Protein product: CASSQTLNEQFF.

This clonotype was seen a handful of times. A much larger clone differs by one base, so this may be a read error. The V call is TRBV6-2 or TRBV6-3, the J call TRBJ1-5; D gene unclear. CDR1 and CDR2 (germline): MNHEY, SVGEGT. The CDR3 consists of 16 residues. V lost 0 bases and J lost 6, with 15 bases in between. CDR3 loop: CASSYSSQSISQPQHF. The CDR3 DNA sequence: TGTGCCAGCAGTTACTCGTCACAGAGCATCAGTCAGCCCCAGCATTTT.

Worth noting for this clonotype: A read error may be the cause here, since a much bigger clone is one base away. The genes are TRBV6-5 and TRBJ2-2; TRBD2 might be the D (5 bases). The CDR3 has 13 amino acids. From germline, CDR1 is MNHEY and CDR2 SVGAGI. The CDR3 sequence: CASSTRATGELSF. The CDR3 DNA is TGTGCCAGCAGTACTAGAGCCACCGGGGAGCTGTCTTTT.

This clonotype was seen only a few times. The chain recombines TRBV15 with TRBJ2-1; no reliable D call. V lost 5 bases, J lost 4 bases, and 9 bases lay in between. The CDR3 sequence is 13 residues long. Germline CDR1 LNHNV, CDR2 YYDKDF (reference sequence). In nucleotides, the CDR3 is TGTGCCACCAGCGAACGGACGTACAATGAGCAGTTCTTC. It codes for CATSERTYNEQFF.

This clonotype has more than one count but fewer than ten. V and J are TRBV5-4 and TRBJ2-5; D gene unclear. The CDR3 runs to 13 residues. CDR1 and CDR2 (germline): SGHNT, YYREEE (reference sequence). Trimming cost V 0 bases and J 2 bases, with 5 bases left between them. The CDR3 DNA follows: TGTGCCAGCAGCTTGGGTGAGCAAGAGACCCAGTACTTC. It translates to CASSLGEQETQYF.

There are many counts of this clonotype. The CDR3 coding sequence is TGTGCCAGCAGCTTAATTGGGGGCGCGAACACCGGGGAGCTGTTTTTT. Protein sequence: CASSLIGGANTGELFF. This chain connects TRBV7-9 to TRBJ2-2, with TRBD1 as a possible D gene (6 bases). Germline CDR1 SEHNR, CDR2 FQNEAQ (reference sequence). This CDR3 comprises 16 residues. The V end lost 2 bases, the J end lost 0 bases, and 10 bases lay between the germline ends.

Many counts were recorded for this clonotype. This chain uses TRBV20-1 with TRBJ2-1, with 11 bases aligning to TRBD2. Germline V gives CDR1 DFQATT, CDR2 SNEGSKA (reference sequence). The CDR3 is made up of 15 amino acids. V lost 4 bases, J lost 5 bases, and 7 bases stayed unmatched. The CDR3 spells CSATLAGGPDNEQFF. CDR3 bases: TGCAGTGCTACTTTAGCGGGAGGGCCAGACAATGAGCAGTTCTTC.

The table lists this clonotype with a few counts. Compared with germline, one end of the junction differs, possibly owing to a read error. The rearrangement uses TRBV6-6 and TRBJ2-1, with TRBD1 matching 11 bases. CDR1 is MNHNY and CDR2 is SVGAGI in the germline V gene (reference sequence). This CDR3 spans 19 amino acids. CDR3 sequence: CASSNRDRGTGKEHNEQLF. The DNA for the CDR3 is TGTGCCAGCAGTAACCGGGACAGGGGGACGGGGAAAGAACACAATGAGCAGCTCTTC.

As for this clonotype: It may be a read error: a sequence one base away is much more abundant. Without the conserved terminal phenylalanine or tryptophan, this CDR3 likely stems from a read error. The gene calls are TRBV20-1 and TRBJ1-6; D unresolved. CDR3 length: 15 residues. Trimming removed 0 bases at V and 5 bases at J, with 11 bases between. CDR1 DFQATT and CDR2 SNEGSKA come from the germline V gene (reference sequence). Written as DNA, the CDR3 is TGCAGTGCTAGAGATGAGAGGTTAAATAATTCACCCCTCCACCTT. This translates into CSARDERLNNSPLHL.

In its sample, this clonotype was seen a few times. V and J are TRBV19 and TRBJ1-2; D is unresolved. Germline CDR1 reads LNHDA; CDR2 reads SQIVND (reference sequence). V lost 6 bases and J 10 bases, leaving 15 bases between the germline ends. CDR3 length: 12 amino acids. The CDR3 region is CASRDGTVPYTF. The CDR3 region has the DNA TGTGCCAGTAGAGACGGCACAGTCCCCTACACCTTC.

At least ten counts were recorded for this clonotype. The chain recombines TRBV7-6 with TRBJ1-1; D is ambiguous. From germline, CDR1 is SGHVS and CDR2 FNYEAQ. Trimming left V 5 bases short and J 0 bases short, with 13 bases between. The CDR3 sequence is 15 residues long. The CDR3 is CASSPGLGLNTEAFF. In nucleotides, the CDR3 is TGTGCCAGCAGCCCCGGCCTGGGGTTGAACACTGAAGCTTTCTTT.

The chain recombines TRBV5-6 with TRBJ2-7; no firm D call. Germline loops: CDR1 SGHDT, CDR2 YYEEEE. The CDR3 is made up of 15 amino acids. Between the trimmed V and J ends, which lost 4 bases and 5 bases, there was a span of 19 bases. CDR3: CASSVGSLDQDEQYF. The CDR3 bases are TGTGCCAGCAGCGTCGGTTCCTTGGATCAGGACGAGCAGTACTTC.

This clonotype was observed a single time. The junction shows a germline mismatch at one end, possibly a read error. The chain employs TRBV7-2 and TRBJ2-3; 10 bases map to TRBD2. The CDR3 spans 16 residues. CDR1 is SGHTA and CDR2 is FQGNSA in the germline V gene. The CDR3 reads CASSQSIAGGEDTQYF. CDR3 coding DNA: TGTGCCAGCAGCCAATCGATAGCGGGAGGTGAAGATACGCAGTACTTT.